This passage covers 8 T cell receptor beta chains from one sample sequenced in a study of T cells in Graves' hyperthyroidism and ophthalmopathy. Amplified regions were TCR beta CDR3 sequences from RNA transcripts. Carried out on the TCR CDR3, a first-round RT-PCR used the HTBI primer set. Each CDR3 protein gets one entry after TCRdb re-called the multiplex PCR reads with MiXCR. The data hold some 770,000 distinct CDR3 sequences, with 16% observed a single time. Sequencing used blood. The receptors stem from a man between 18 and 29 years old with Graves' hyperthyroidism.

In this sample, this clonotype turned up a few times. The CDR3 is CASSAGGSYNSPLHF. CDR3 in DNA: TGTGCCAGCAGCGCGGGGGGGAGCTATAATTCACCCCTCCACTTT. This chain connects TRBV7-6 to TRBJ1-6; a weak D match, TRBD1 (5 bases). Trimming cost V 5 bases and J 3 bases, with 11 bases left between them. In germline, CDR1 is SGHVS, CDR2 FNYEAQ. The CDR3 spans 15 residues.

CDR3 region: CSAALRLERNEQFF. DNA for the CDR3: TGCAGCGCTGCACTACGACTCGAGAGGAATGAGCAGTTCTTC. This sequence joins TRBV29-1 and TRBJ2-1; no clear D gene. This CDR3 is built from 14 residues. V was shortened by 7 bases and J by 7 bases, with 20 bases between the two germline ends. Germline CDR1 SQVTM, CDR2 ANQGSEA.

The rearrangement uses TRBV6-1 and TRBJ2-7; D is ambiguous. Trimming stripped 7 bases from V and 0 bases from J, with 10 bases between. CDR3 length equals 13 residues. Germline CDR1 is MNHNS and CDR2 is SASEGT. The CDR3 nucleotides are TGTGCCAGCAACGCGCGGAACTCCTACGAGCAGTACTTC. Amino acids: CASNARNSYEQYF.

This clonotype was seen a handful of times. Being one base from a much bigger clone, this may be a read error. This chain links TRBV12-3 or TRBV12-4 with TRBJ2-1; D is ambiguous. The CDR3 sequence is 19 residues long. Trimming pared 5 bases from V and 0 bases from J, leaving 23 bases between. CDR3 protein: CASSPLGTGGALSYNEQFF. The DNA of the CDR3 is TGTGCCAGCAGTCCCCTGGGAACTGGCGGAGCCCTCTCCTACAATGAGCAGTTCTTC.

The CDR3 DNA follows: TGTGCCAGCAGTTTTGGGACGGGGATGGGTTCACCCCTCCACTTT. Protein: CASSFGTGMGSPLHF. The chain uses TRBV12-3 or TRBV12-4 and TRBJ1-6; D might be TRBD1 (5 bases). Between the trimmed V and J ends, which lost 3 bases and 9 bases, there was a span of 15 bases. This CDR3 comprises 15 residues.

In this sample, this clonotype turned up many times. The V and J genes are TRBV29-1 and TRBJ2-7; D could derive from TRBD1 or TRBD2 (6 bases each). The germline gives CDR1 SQVTM, CDR2 ANQGSEA. The CDR3 spans 13 residues. Trimming cost V 7 bases and J 4 bases, with 17 bases left between them. DNA of the CDR3: TGCAGCGCTACTATGGGGGGCTCGTACGAGCAGTACTTC. The encoded protein is CSATMGGSYEQYF.

This clonotype was observed at least ten times. This chain joins TRBV27 and TRBJ2-1; 12 bases line up with TRBD2. This CDR3 region has 16 residues. The germline V gene encodes CDR1 MNHEY and CDR2 SMNVEV (reference sequence). V shed 1 base and J 5 bases; nucleotides not matched to a gene: 3. The CDR3 loop is CASSLWASGRDNEQFF. The CDR3 DNA sequence: TGTGCCAGCAGTTTATGGGCTAGCGGGAGGGACAATGAGCAGTTCTTC.

This clonotype was picked up a small number of times. The genes are TRBV7-9 and TRBJ2-1; TRBD2 agrees at 9 bases. The germline CDR1 and CDR2 sequences are SEHNR and FQNEAQ (reference sequence). The CDR3 runs to 15 residues. Trimming removed 2 bases from V and 7 bases from J; junction bases left unmatched: 6. CDR3 coding DNA: TGTGCCAGCAGCTTAACGGTTAGCGGGAGAAATGAGCAGTTCTTC. Encoded protein: CASSLTVSGRNEQFF.